This T cell receptor beta chain comes out of a study of blood T cells in healthy people across ages. Study-level results: There was a strong correlation between TCR beta diversity and naive T cell percentage. Donor CMV status, an unknown factor, possibly confounded changes in expanded clonotypes.

Through a sample-barcoded 5' primer and a J-beta primer mix, a second PCR was run for roughly 6 to 11 cycles. The template-switch adaptor was a 5' adaptor with 12 random nucleotides. It tagged each cDNA molecule. Each CDR3 protein is one row after TCRdb ran MiXCR on the 5' RACE reads. The sample shows 1.5 million to 2 million distinct CDR3 sequences, around 42% of them seen only once. Trimming cost V 5 bases and J 0 bases, with 6 bases left between them. The V gene's germline CDR1 is SGHRS and CDR2 YFSETQ. CDR3 size: 14 residues. About this clonotype: Its antigen is unidentified.

The chain links TRBV5-1 to TRBJ1-6; no definite D call. This clonotype originated in a human donor in good health. Sequencing used blood. The DNA of the CDR3 is TGCGCCAGCAGAATCAGCTCCTATAATTCACCCCTCCACTTT. Its translation is CASRISSYNSPLHF.